The rows below give T cell receptor beta chains drawn from one sample of a study of cytotoxic CD8 clonotypes in ibrutinib-treated CLL. Assay: immunoSEQ multiplex PCR; the TCRdb copy retains only in-frame clones and omits some. The table lists 110,000 to 150,000 clones, roughly 83% of them singletons. This specimen was PBMCs, taken after 12 months of ibrutinib treatment. The origin of the receptors is a human donor with chronic lymphocytic leukemia. Both conserved end residues are part of each CDR3. D genes are given only for firm matches. Clone size is shown for a subset of rows, as once, few, many or a class of expanded clone.

J | D | size | V | CDR3 | DNA
TRBJ2-3 | TRBD1 | - | TRBV15 | CATRWTGLKTDTQYF | TGTGCCACCAGGTGGACAGGGCTTAAAACAGATACGCAGTATTTT
TRBJ2-7 | - | - | TRBV19 | CASSIVGGTVSYEQYF | TGTGCCAGTAGTATAGTAGGCGGGACAGTCTCCTACGAGCAGTACTTC
TRBJ2-1 | TRBD2 | - | TRBV7-6 | CASSGGGWLYNEQFF | TGTGCCAGCAGCGGGGGGGGATGGCTCTACAATGAGCAGTTCTTC
TRBJ1-3 | - | - | TRBV9 | CASSENLGNTIYF | TGTGCCAGCAGCGAAAACCTAGGAAACACCATATATTTT
TRBJ2-1 | - | few | TRBV2 | CASSEWAVGNEQFF | TGTGCCAGCAGTGAATGGGCGGTGGGTAATGAGCAGTTCTTC
TRBJ2-1 | TRBD1 | - | TRBV9 | CASSVRDRGWNEQFF | TGTGCCAGCAGCGTCCGGGACAGGGGGTGGAATGAGCAGTTCTTC
TRBJ1-1 | - | - | TRBV7-3 | CASSPSWATEAFF | TGTGCCAGCAGCCCGTCCTGGGCCACTGAAGCTTTCTTT
TRBJ1-5 | - | - | TRBV19 | CASSIRLLPGRDQPQHF | TGTGCCAGTAGTATAAGGCTCTTACCGGGGCGGGATCAGCCCCAGCATTTT
TRBJ2-3 | - | - | TRBV29-1 | CSVEGSSVTSTDTQYF | TGCAGCGTTGAAGGGTCTAGCGTTACTAGCACAGATACGCAGTATTTT
TRBJ1-2 | TRBD1 | - | TRBV4-3 | CASSQSGTGRSGYTF | TGCGCCAGCAGCCAATCCGGGACAGGGCGGAGTGGCTACACCTTC
TRBJ2-7 | - | - | TRBV27 | CASSLSGTPGGEQYF | TGTGCCAGCAGTTTATCGGGGACTCCCGGAGGAGAGCAGTACTTC
TRBJ1-3 | - | - | TRBV7-2 | CASSLAAGRSGNTIYF | TGTGCCAGCAGCTTAGCGGCAGGACGCTCTGGAAACACCATATATTTT
TRBJ2-3 | - | - | TRBV4-3 | CASSQDSGSTDTQYF | TGCGCCAGCAGCCAAGATTCCGGGAGCACAGATACGCAGTATTTT
TRBJ2-5 | - | - | TRBV5-1 | CASRGAGRETQYF | TGCGCCAGCAGGGGTGCAGGGCGGGAGACCCAGTACTTC
TRBJ2-1 | TRBD2 | - | TRBV4-3 | CASSQGTSGSVIGNEQFF | TGCGCCAGCAGCCAAGGGACTAGCGGGAGCGTTATCGGAAATGAGCAGTTCTTC
TRBJ2-7 | - | - | TRBV7-9 | CASSPKDRAYEQYF | TGTGCCAGCAGCCCCAAGGATCGAGCCTACGAGCAGTACTTC
TRBJ2-7 | - | - | TRBV11-2 | CASSNQGPGEQYF | TGTGCCAGCAGCAACCAGGGCCCTGGCGAGCAGTACTTC
TRBJ2-7 | - | once | TRBV19 | CASRGRPGQTSHRSYEQYF | TGTGCCAGTAGAGGACGTCCCGGACAAACAAGTCACCGATCCTACGAGCAGTACTTC
TRBJ2-7 | - | - | TRBV6-5 | CASRSDFDRPYEQYF | TGTGCCAGCAGATCGGACTTCGATCGTCCCTACGAGCAGTACTTC
TRBJ1-2 | TRBD1 | once | TRBV7-2 | CASSHYRDSDGGYTF | TGTGCCAGCAGCCATTACCGGGACAGCGACGGGGGCTACACCTTC
TRBJ1-1 | - | - | TRBV29-1 | CSVAPSRGTEAFF | TGCAGCGTCGCTCCCAGTAGGGGCACTGAAGCTTTCTTT
TRBJ2-5 | - | - | TRBV28 | CASSLPARGTQYF | TGTGCCAGCAGTTTACCAGCCCGCGGGACCCAGTACTTC
TRBJ2-7 | TRBD2 | - | TRBV29-1 | CSAGGGGGSYEQYF | TGCAGCGCCGGCGGGGGTGGGGGATCCTACGAGCAGTACTTC
TRBJ2-7 | - | - | TRBV5-5 | CASSPGQSYEQYF | TGTGCCAGCAGCCCCGGACAGTCCTACGAGCAGTACTTC
TRBJ1-1 | TRBD1 | few | TRBV11-2 | CASGGDRNTEAFF | TGTGCCAGCGGAGGGGACAGGAACACTGAAGCTTTCTTT
TRBJ1-5 | TRBD1 | - | TRBV7-3 | CASSLTGGWNQPQHF | TGTGCCAGCAGCTTGACAGGGGGTTGGAATCAGCCCCAGCATTTT
TRBJ1-2 | TRBD1 | once | TRBV18 | CASSPGQQSGYTF | TGTGCCAGCTCACCGGGACAGCAGTCAGGCTACACCTTC
TRBJ2-5 | - | - | TRBV29-1 | CSVPGETQYF | TGCAGCGTTCCGGGAGAGACCCAGTACTTC
TRBJ1-1 | - | few | TRBV11-2 | CASSLMAPAEAFF | TGTGCCAGCAGCTTGATGGCTCCCGCTGAAGCTTTCTTT
TRBJ2-3 | TRBD2 | - | TRBV7-2 | CASSSGLAGGADTQYF | TGTGCCAGCAGCTCCGGACTAGCGGGAGGTGCAGATACGCAGTATTTT
TRBJ2-2 | TRBD2 | - | TRBV7-2 | CASSPIAGSTGELFF | TGTGCCAGCAGTCCAATAGCGGGAAGCACCGGGGAGCTGTTTTTT
TRBJ1-5 | - | - | TRBV5-6 | CASTWGGRGPQHF | TGTGCCAGCACCTGGGGGGGCAGAGGGCCCCAGCATTTT
TRBJ2-3 | TRBD2 | - | TRBV29-1 | CSVERTSGRGGTDTQYF | TGCAGCGTAGAAAGGACTAGCGGGAGGGGTGGCACAGATACGCAGTATTTT
TRBJ2-2 | - | - | TRBV29-1 | CSVYRQNTGELFF | TGCAGCGTTTACAGGCAAAACACCGGGGAGCTGTTTTTT
TRBJ2-3 | - | once | TRBV27 | CASSLVRASTDTQYF | TGTGCCAGCAGTTTAGTGCGGGCTAGCACAGATACGCAGTATTTT
TRBJ2-1 | - | few | TRBV7-2 | CASSLEISYNEQFF | TGTGCCAGCAGCTTGGAGATCTCTTACAATGAGCAGTTCTTC
TRBJ2-1 | TRBD2 | few | TRBV7-9 | CASSFGTSTSSYNEQFF | TGTGCCAGCAGCTTCGGGACTAGCACGAGCTCCTACAATGAGCAGTTCTTC
TRBJ2-1 | - | - | TRBV28 | CASSLSPSMTDEQFF | TGTGCCAGCAGTTTAAGCCCTTCTATGACTGATGAGCAGTTCTTC
TRBJ1-1 | - | once | TRBV18 | CASSPRRDERELWAFF | TGTGCCAGCTCACCACGGAGGGACGAACGCGAACTATGGGCTTTCTTT
TRBJ1-1 | - | - | TRBV7-2 | CASSPRRGPLTEAFF | TGTGCCAGCAGCCCCCGGCGGGGACCCCTCACTGAAGCTTTCTTT
TRBJ2-3 | TRBD1 | - | TRBV27 | CASRPWGQGKDTQYF | TGTGCCAGCAGGCCTTGGGGACAGGGCAAAGATACGCAGTATTTT
TRBJ2-7 | - | - | TRBV9 | CASSPGGSSYEQYF | TGTGCCAGCAGCCCCGGGGGTAGCTCCTACGAGCAGTACTTC
TRBJ2-5 | - | - | TRBV7-9 | CASSPRARIGTQYF | TGTGCCAGCAGCCCCCGGGCGAGGATTGGAACCCAGTACTTC